This T cell receptor (beta chain) was sequenced for a study of cytomegalovirus exposure and HLA in healthy donors. Whole-study findings and limits: Information on immune exposure was restricted to one variable (CMV serostatus). Confirmation in vitro established that a few CMV-associated chains were specific for CMV antigens.

Primers for the PCR totalled 60 Vbeta and 13 Jbeta. Only in-frame clones appear in the TCRdb table, and some are missing; sequencing was by immunoSEQ multiplex PCR. The sample consists of roughly 120,000 clones, over 65% of them appearing once. A note on this clone: Antigen: not known.

The sample taken for sequencing was PBMCs. The clonotype originates from a woman aged 50 to 65 in good health and CMV-seropositive.

The CDR3 spells CASSLRLAGAPHKFF. CDR3 nucleotide sequence: TGTGCCAGCAGCCTCAGACTAGCGGGAGCCCCCCATAAGTTCTTC. This sequence joins TRBV7-2 and TRBJ2-1; 12 positions agree with TRBD2. With V trimmed by 5 bases and J by 14 bases, 13 bases remained unmatched. The CDR3 totals 15 residues. From germline, CDR1 is SGHTA and CDR2 FQGNSA.